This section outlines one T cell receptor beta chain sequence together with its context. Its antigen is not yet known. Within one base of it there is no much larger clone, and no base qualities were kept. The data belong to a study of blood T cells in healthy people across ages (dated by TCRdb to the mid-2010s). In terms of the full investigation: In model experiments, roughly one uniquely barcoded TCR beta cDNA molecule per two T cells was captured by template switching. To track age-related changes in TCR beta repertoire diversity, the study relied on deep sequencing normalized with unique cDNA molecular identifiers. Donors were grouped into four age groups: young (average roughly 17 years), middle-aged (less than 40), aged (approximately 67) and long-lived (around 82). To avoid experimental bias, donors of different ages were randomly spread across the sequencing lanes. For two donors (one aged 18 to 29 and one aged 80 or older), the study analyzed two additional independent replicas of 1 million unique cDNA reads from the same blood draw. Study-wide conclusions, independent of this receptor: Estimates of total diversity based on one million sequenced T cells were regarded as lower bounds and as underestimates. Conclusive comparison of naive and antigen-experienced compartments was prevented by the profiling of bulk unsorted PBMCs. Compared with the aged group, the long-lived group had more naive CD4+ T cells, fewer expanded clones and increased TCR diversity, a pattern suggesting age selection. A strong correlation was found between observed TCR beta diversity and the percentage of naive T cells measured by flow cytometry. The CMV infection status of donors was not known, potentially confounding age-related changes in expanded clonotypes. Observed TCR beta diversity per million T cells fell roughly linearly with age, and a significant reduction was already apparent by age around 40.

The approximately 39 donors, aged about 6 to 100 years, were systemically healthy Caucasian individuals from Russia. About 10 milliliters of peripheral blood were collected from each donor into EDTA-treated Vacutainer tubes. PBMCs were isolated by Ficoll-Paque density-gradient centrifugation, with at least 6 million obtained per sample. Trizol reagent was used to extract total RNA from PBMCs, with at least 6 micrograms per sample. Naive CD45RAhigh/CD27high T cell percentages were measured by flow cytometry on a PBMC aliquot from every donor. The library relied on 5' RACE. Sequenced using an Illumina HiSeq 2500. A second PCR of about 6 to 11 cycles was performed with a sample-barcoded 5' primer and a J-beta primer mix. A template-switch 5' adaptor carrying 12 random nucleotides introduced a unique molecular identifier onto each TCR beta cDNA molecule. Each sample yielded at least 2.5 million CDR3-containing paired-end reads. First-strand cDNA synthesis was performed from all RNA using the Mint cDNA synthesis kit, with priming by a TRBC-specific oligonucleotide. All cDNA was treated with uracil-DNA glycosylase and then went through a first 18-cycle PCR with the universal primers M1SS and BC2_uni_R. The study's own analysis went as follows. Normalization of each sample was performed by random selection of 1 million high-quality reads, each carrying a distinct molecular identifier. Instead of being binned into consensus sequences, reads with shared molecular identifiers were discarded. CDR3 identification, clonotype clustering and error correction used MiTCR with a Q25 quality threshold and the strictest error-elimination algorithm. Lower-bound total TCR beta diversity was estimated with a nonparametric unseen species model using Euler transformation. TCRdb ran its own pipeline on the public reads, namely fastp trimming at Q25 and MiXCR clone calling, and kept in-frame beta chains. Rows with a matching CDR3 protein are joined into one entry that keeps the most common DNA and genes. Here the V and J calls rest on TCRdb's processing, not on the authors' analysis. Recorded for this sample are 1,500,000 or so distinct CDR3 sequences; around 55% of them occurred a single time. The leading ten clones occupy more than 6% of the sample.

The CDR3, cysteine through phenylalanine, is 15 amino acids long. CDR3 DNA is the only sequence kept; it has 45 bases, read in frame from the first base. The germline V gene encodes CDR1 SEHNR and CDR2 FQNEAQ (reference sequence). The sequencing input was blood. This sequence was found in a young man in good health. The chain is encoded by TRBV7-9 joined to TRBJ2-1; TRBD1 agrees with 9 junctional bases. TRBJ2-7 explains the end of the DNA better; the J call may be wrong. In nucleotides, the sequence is TGTGCCAGCAGCTTCCCGGGACAGGGCTACAATGAGCAGTACTTC. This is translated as CASSFPGQGYNEQYF.